This T cell receptor (beta chain) was captured in a study of shared clonotypes between healthy human individuals (TCRdb year 2020). Describing the broader study: Two women and a few men aged 18 to 49 years were included in the cohort. Blood TCR repertoires of roughly five healthy adults were deeply sequenced to estimate repertoire size and the extent of clonotype sharing between individuals. For each donor, CD4 naive and CD4 memory were each given three plates, CD8 naive was given two plates, and CD8 memory was given one plate. Libraries were prepared and TCR repertoires were sequenced by different laboratories using diverse techniques, in order to increase sequencing depth and limit assay-specific biases. Each donor's leukapheresis produced roughly between about 0.8 and 10 billion PBMCs. The paper as a whole reports these results and caveats: The small number of donors limited the genetic and exposure-history diversity represented. Only blood was sampled, and tissue TCR repertoires likely differ from those in blood. Compared with non-shared clonotypes, the clonotypes found in all four sorted-subset donors had higher generation probabilities. Pairwise subsampling led to the expectation that sequencing depth would affect the degree of clonotype sharing among donors. Larger estimated clonotype richness was generally found for naive subsets than for memory subsets. Incomplete sequencing was indicated by rarefaction of sorted-subset datasets, despite the large sequencing depth. When several donors were compared, the shared fraction of clonotypes was roughly 4.8% for naive CD4, 3.5% to 4% for naive CD8, more than 2% for memory CD4, and around 0.37% for memory CD8.

With respect to this clone: Its recognized antigen is unknown. No clone much larger than this one lies a single base away; base qualities are absent.

Using the deep immunoSEQ assay, TCR CDR3 regions were amplified from genomic DNA by multiplex PCR. Extracted genomic DNA from each cell subset was distributed evenly across all wells of several immunoSEQ 96-well plates, and each plate was treated as a replicate. For sorted subsets, about 210 ng of genomic DNA, equivalent to 25,000 to 35,000 T cell genomes, went into each replicate PCR. Purified libraries were quantified with a Qubit 3.0 fluorometer, sized on a Bioanalyzer 2100, and re-quantified with the KAPA Library Quantification kit. Each immunoSEQ 96-well plate was sequenced on its own single-read 150-cycle Illumina NextSeq 550 flow cell. In the authors' own workflow: Because only junctional sequences without quality scores were contained in the immunoSEQ output, filtering matching that applied to full-length reads could not be performed. To assign V/J genes and CDR3, sequences were annotated using PyIR, a Python wrapper for IgBLAST v1.9, with IMGT germline references. Reads were filtered out if the reads had weak V/J assignments (E-value above 1e-6), no CDR3, stop codons, out-of-frame junctions, or ambiguous translated residues. V3J clonotypes were defined as sequences sharing an identical inferred V gene, J gene, and CDR3 amino acid sequence. To compute the percentage overlap between repertoires, the number of shared unique clonotypes was divided by the size of the smaller repertoire. Three approaches were used to assess repertoire richness: RTK rarefaction, the Chao1 estimator, and Recon v2.1 estimates of unobserved clonotypes. OLGA was used to compute generation probabilities for all TCRbeta clonotypes that the gDNA method yielded from a handful of donors. TCRdb holds this immuneACCESS table with in-frame rearrangements only. Some clones are missing; in checked studies, unresolved V genes explain under half, and the rest has no known cause. For V, J and clone size, that table is used; D and trimming come from the DNA. The sample profile shows 330,000 or so clones; approximately 74% of them were found once. Around 10% of the sample belongs to the ten largest clones.

Healthy HIV-negative adults with no recently reported acute infections or vaccinations were included as donors. Every donor was a Caucasian adult living in Nashville, Tennessee, USA. CD4+ T cells were enriched by magnetic negative selection; naive cells were then positively selected on CD45RA, and the negative fraction formed the memory subset. Blood was collected by leukapheresis, and PBMCs were isolated by Ficoll-Histopaque density gradient centrifugation and then cryopreserved in liquid nitrogen vapor phase. Purity and quantity of every magnetically sorted T cell population were checked by analytical flow cytometry. From each sorted fraction, genomic DNA was isolated and quantified by UV absorbance on a Nanodrop 2000c. From the germline V gene, CDR1 is SGHAT and CDR2 is FQNNGV. The CDR3 contains 16 residues, cysteine and phenylalanine counted. CDR3 DNA only is kept here, 48 bases in frame from base 1. V is cut back by 5 bases and J by 3 bases, with 12 bases in the junction unmatched.

Sample: memory CD4+ T cells sorted from blood. Interpreted using the paper, the cell subset or site label stands for: CD45RA-negative fraction. The chain was built from TRBV11-2 and TRBJ2-7, and 8 bases in between align with TRBD1. The TCR originated in a man aged 25 to 40 in good health. The CDR3 region: CASSLGTGTIGYEQYF. The DNA sequence is given as TGTGCCAGCAGCCTCGGGACAGGCACCATTGGCTACGAGCAGTACTTC.